Here is one T cell receptor (beta chain) with its context. Its target is not known. Alopecia areata patients gave lesional scalp punch biopsies and peripheral blood samples. This sample is drawn from a study of CD8+ T cells in alopecia areata. Study background: In an open-label trial, patients got 5 to 10 mg tofacitinib twice daily. Whole-study findings and limits: Resident alphabeta T cells of normal skin are also sequenced in scalp samples. Lesional scalp, especially alopecia totalis/universalis, showed higher clonality than normal scalp.

Sequencing used cDNA as its template, made by extracting RNA and reverse transcribing it. Clones were read by immunoSEQ multiplex PCR, and TCRdb kept only the in-frame ones, dropping some. Among some 10,000 clones listed, approximately 58% were seen once. V shed 2 bases and J shed 6 bases, with 3 bases lying between them. Germline loops: CDR1 SGHTA, CDR2 FQGNSA. The length of the CDR3 is 11 residues. The chain joins TRBV7-2 to TRBJ2-3; D is undetermined. The receptor was derived from a human donor with alopecia areata. This sample comprised skin, obtained at week 0. The CDR3 DNA is TGTGCCAGCAGCTTACTGGATACGCAGTATTTT. Protein product: CASSLLDTQYF.